This T cell receptor beta chain comes out of a study of CD8 T cells in Susac syndrome. Study results and limitations: Clonal expansion was absent from the CD4+ T cell repertoires in Susac syndrome.

CDR3 length: 14 residues. The ends were cut back, 7 bases at V and 0 bases at J, with 11 bases in the middle. CDR1 MRHNA and CDR2 SNTAGT come from the germline V gene. Random-hexamer reverse transcription was applied to about 0.5 to 1 ug RNA. Coverage of TCR beta CDR3 amplification by immunoSEQ multiplex PCR extended to 54 Vbeta and 13 Jbeta. Each CDR3 protein gets one entry after TCRdb re-called the immunoSEQ multiplex PCR reads with MiXCR. Of 200,000 to 250,000 distinct CDR3 sequences detected, 85% to 95% appear once; the ten largest clones hold roughly 0.14%. Comment on this clonotype: Its cognate antigen is unknown.

The authors carried out high-throughput sequencing of TCR beta. They applied it to CD8+ and CD4+ T cells obtained from blood. This receptor was taken from a human donor with Susac syndrome. V usage is TRBV6-4 and J usage is TRBJ2-3, with D uncertain. Sequenced sample: CD4+ T cells from PBMCs. The CDR3 loop reads CASTEHASTDTQYF. The CDR3 DNA is TGTGCCAGCACGGAGCACGCAAGCACAGATACGCAGTATTTT.